The 28 T cell receptor beta chains presented below share a single source sample, sequenced in a study of blood T cells in healthy people across ages. The use of a sample-barcoded 5' primer and a J-beta primer mix characterized a second PCR of 7 to 11 cycles. TCRdb re-called the 5' RACE reads with MiXCR, one entry per CDR3 protein. Here the sample spans about 1,800,000 distinct CDR3 sequences, roughly 27% being singletons. Sequenced input: blood. These receptor sequences come from a woman under 40 in good health.

As for this clonotype: One base away lies a much larger clone, so this may be a sequencing read error. V is TRBV29-1 and J is TRBJ2-1, with D uncertain. From germline, CDR1 is SQVTM and CDR2 ANQGSEA. The CDR3 has 13 amino acids. The CDR3 is CSCSSGSGNEQCF. The CDR3 nucleotides are TGCAGCTGTTCGTCGGGTTCTGGCAATGAGCAGTGCTTC.

The rearrangement uses TRBV10-3 and TRBJ2-3, with no clear D. V was pared by 2 bases and J by 0 bases, with 6 bases between. CDR1 ENHRY and CDR2 SYGVKD come from the germline V gene. The CDR3 sequence is 14 residues long. The CDR3 coding sequence is TGTGCCATCAGTGAGCCTCCTAGCACAGATACGCAGTATTTT. Translated: CAISEPPSTDTQYF.

In this sample, this clonotype turned up a few times. The chain has TRBV3-1 and TRBJ2-1; D gene ambiguous. The CDR3 consists of 11 residues. V was clipped by 1 base and J by 9 bases, with 4 bases between them. Germline values: CDR1 LGHDT, CDR2 YNNKEL (reference sequence). CDR3 sequence reads: CASSQVSEQFF. In nucleotides, the CDR3 is TGTGCCAGCAGCCAAGTTAGTGAGCAGTTCTTC.

In this sample, this clonotype turned up a few times. The rearrangement uses TRBV5-1 and TRBJ1-1; no reliable D call. Germline CDR1 is SGHRS and CDR2 is YFSETQ. Trimming took off 0 bases at V and 0 bases at J, with 21 bases between the two ends. The length of the CDR3 is 19 residues. In nucleotides, the CDR3 is TGCGCCAGCAGCTTGGTGTCGCGTCGGACGGATAACATGAACACTGAAGCTTTCTTT. It encodes CASSLVSRRTDNMNTEAFF.

V and J are TRBV10-3 and TRBJ1-5; the D is unclear. The germline gives CDR1 ENHRY, CDR2 SYGVKD. V shed 2 bases and J shed 4 bases, with 9 bases lying between them. The CDR3 is made up of 14 amino acids. The CDR3 loop is CAISEGDNNQPQHF. The CDR3 bases are TGTGCCATCAGTGAGGGAGACAATAATCAGCCCCAGCATTTT.

This sequence joins TRBV5-4 and TRBJ2-3, with 8 bases lining up with TRBD2. Germline lookup yields CDR1 SGHNT and CDR2 YYREEE (reference sequence). With V trimmed by 4 bases and J by 0 bases, 7 bases remained unmatched. The CDR3 spans 16 residues. The CDR3 region is CASSIAGRRSTDTQYF. In DNA form, the CDR3 reads TGTGCCAGCAGCATAGCGGGACGGCGAAGCACAGATACGCAGTATTTT.

This clonotype showed up many times. This chain links TRBV20-1 with TRBJ2-7; TRBD1 aligns across 8 bases. This CDR3 region has 13 residues. Germline V lookup: CDR1 DFQATT, CDR2 SNEGSKA (reference sequence). J was trimmed by 2 bases and V by 4 bases; bases with no gene match: 4. Written as DNA, the CDR3 is TGCAGTGCTAAGGGGACAGGAGCCTACGAGCAGTACTTC. This gives the protein CSAKGTGAYEQYF.

This chain uses TRBV6-6 with TRBJ1-2; D is ambiguous. The V end lost 5 bases, the J end lost 0 bases, and 16 bases lay between the germline ends. The CDR3 is made up of 16 amino acids. CDR1 and CDR2 from the germline V gene are MNHNY and SVGAGI (reference sequence). The CDR3 spells CASSPSGLTSNYGYTF. DNA of the CDR3: TGTGCCAGCAGTCCCTCGGGCCTCACTTCTAACTATGGCTACACCTTC.

This clonotype appeared a few times. This chain connects TRBV20-1 to TRBJ2-5; the match to TRBD1 covers 8 bases. The CDR3 contains 14 residues. J was trimmed by 3 bases and V by 5 bases; bases with no gene match: 8. CDR1 is DFQATT, CDR2 SNEGSKA, per germline (reference sequence). The CDR3 protein is CSASLDRVEETQYF. CDR3 DNA sequence: TGCAGTGCTTCCCTGGACAGGGTAGAAGAGACCCAGTACTTC.

About this clonotype: One end of the junction varies from germline; a read error may be responsible. The V gene is TRBV7-9, the J gene TRBJ2-1, with D perhaps being TRBD1 or TRBD2 (5 bases each). This CDR3 has 13 amino acids. Germline V gene lookup returns CDR1 SEHNR and CDR2 FQNEAQ (reference sequence). This chain's CDR3 is CSSSLGTGDEQFF. The DNA of the CDR3 is TGTTCCAGCAGCTTAGGGACGGGCGATGAGCAGTTCTTC.

At least ten counts were recorded for this clonotype. V is TRBV7-9 and J is TRBJ1-2; D is possibly TRBD1 (6 bases). Trimming left V 4 bases short and J 6 bases short, with 24 bases between. CDR3 length equals 17 residues. The germline V gene encodes CDR1 SEHNR and CDR2 FQNEAQ (reference sequence). In nucleotides, the CDR3 is TGTGCCAGCAGCTCTAGACGGCGCGCAGGGGATGGACATGGCTACACCTTC. Translated: CASSSRRRAGDGHGYTF. Supplemented by reference TRBV7-9 and TRBJ1-2, the full variable domain reads DTGVSQNPRHKITKRGQNVTFRCDPISEHNRLYWYRQTLGQGPEFLTYFQNEAQLEKSRLLSDRFSAERPKGSFSTLEIQRTEQGDSAMYLCASSSRRRAGDGHGYTFGSGTRLTVV.

V and J are TRBV18 and TRBJ2-1, with D hard to call. Germline V gives CDR1 KGHSH, CDR2 LQKENI. The V end was cut by 1 base, the J end by 5 bases, with 9 bases between. This CDR3 has 14 residues. The CDR3 loop is CASSPQLDHNEQFF. In DNA form, the CDR3 reads TGTGCCAGCTCACCACAGTTGGACCACAATGAGCAGTTCTTC.

The gene calls are TRBV11-2 and TRBJ2-3; TRBD2 agrees at 12 bases. Germline V gives CDR1 SGHAT, CDR2 FQNNGV. The V and J ends lost 5 bases and 0 bases, in that order; junction bases with no gene match: 21. The CDR3 loop spans 22 amino acids. Written as DNA, the CDR3 is TGTGCCAGCAGCCGCCCCTCTAGCGGGAGGGCCACGTGGTACGCTAGCACAGATACGCAGTATTTT. The encoded protein is CASSRPSSGRATWYASTDTQYF.

This clonotype was recorded many times. The V call is TRBV6-6, the J call TRBJ1-2, with TRBD1 identical over 7 bases. The CDR3 covers 12 residues. The germline CDR1 and CDR2 sequences are MNHNY and SVGAGI (reference sequence). The ends lost 6 bases at V and 8 bases at J; junction bases unmatched: 6. For the CDR3, the DNA is TGTGCCAGCAGAGACAGGGTTGGAGGCTACACCTTC. Protein sequence: CASRDRVGGYTF.

Ten or more counts support this clonotype. This chain connects TRBV29-1 to TRBJ2-6; D is unresolved. Trimming removed 6 bases from V and 0 bases from J, with 6 bases in between. Germline CDR1 SQVTM, CDR2 ANQGSEA. This CDR3 spans 13 amino acids. The CDR3 nucleotides are TGCAGCGTCCAGAGCTCTGGGGCCAACGTCCTGACTTTC. Translation gives CSVQSSGANVLTF. The full variable domain, rest sourced from reference TRBV29-1 and TRBJ2-6, is SAVISQKPSRDICQRGTSLTIQCQVDSQVTMMFWYRQQPGQSLTLIATANQGSEATYESGFVIDKFPISRPNLTFSTLTVSNMSPEDSSIYLCSVQSSGANVLTFGAGSRLTVL.

This clonotype was recorded a few times. At one boundary the junction diverges from the germline segment, which might be a read error. The V and J genes are TRBV5-1 and TRBJ2-3, with D perhaps matching TRBD2 (5 bases). Germline V gives CDR1 SGHRS, CDR2 YFSETQ. The CDR3 is 16 residues long. The CDR3, as DNA: TGCGCCAGCAGCTTATCCGGCCGTCCTAGCACAGATATGCAGTATTTT. Its translation is CASSLSGRPSTDMQYF. The entire variable domain, with the rest obtained from reference TRBV5-1 and TRBJ2-3, is as follows: KAGVTQTPRYLIKTRGQQVTLSCSPISGHRSVSWYQQTPGQGLQFLFEYFSETQRNKGNFPGRFSGRQFSNSRSEMNVSTLELGDSALYLCASSLSGRPSTDMQYFGPGTRLTVL.

This clonotype was seen a few times. J is TRBJ1-5 and V is TRBV28, with D perhaps matching TRBD1 (5 bases). CDR3 length equals 15 residues. In germline, CDR1 is MDHEN, CDR2 SYDVKM. Trimming cost V 5 bases and J 9 bases, with 20 bases left between them. The CDR3 DNA is TGTGCCAGCAGTGCCGAGGCAGGGTTTCGACGGCCCCAGCATTTT. Protein: CASSAEAGFRRPQHF.

This clonotype has a handful of counts. The rearrangement links TRBV28 to TRBJ2-4; unclear D gene. Between the trimmed V and J ends, which lost 6 bases and 7 bases, there was a span of 16 bases. The germline V gene has CDR1 MDHEN and CDR2 SYDVKM. The CDR3 spans 14 residues. The CDR3 DNA sequence: TGTGCCAGCAGCCGATCCATCTCGGACAACATTCAGTACTTC. It specifies CASSRSISDNIQYF. Variable domain in full (rest from reference TRBV28 and TRBJ2-4): DVKVTQSSRYLVKRTGEKVFLECVQDMDHENMFWYRQDPGLGLRLIYFSYDVKMKEKGDIPEGYSVSREKKERFSLILESASTNQTSMYLCASSRSISDNIQYFGAGTRLSVL.

This clonotype was observed many times. The chain links TRBV3-1 to TRBJ1-4; the D is unclear. The V gene lost 0 bases and the J gene lost 8 bases, with 4 bases spanning the gap. This CDR3 is built from 12 residues. Germline V CDR1 and CDR2: LGHDT, YNNKEL (reference sequence). The CDR3 DNA follows: TGTGCCAGCAGCCAAGATGGAGAAAAACTGTTTTTT. Amino acid sequence: CASSQDGEKLFF.

This clonotype was recorded at least ten times. CDR3 bases: TGTGCCAGCAGTTCCTCCGGGACAGGGTTCTACGAGCAGTACTTC. Its protein is CASSSSGTGFYEQYF. This chain joins TRBV28 and TRBJ2-7; TRBD1 aligns across 9 bases. Germline values: CDR1 MDHEN, CDR2 SYDVKM. CDR3 length equals 15 residues. V shed 4 bases, J shed 3 bases, and the junction held 7 bases outside the gene matches.

J is TRBJ2-1 and V is TRBV9; TRBD1 matches at 8 bases. Germline CDR1 SGDLS, CDR2 YYNGEE. The CDR3 is 15 amino acids. With 4 bases clipped from V and 4 bases from J, the junction kept 7 bases outside the gene matches. CDR3 nucleotide sequence: TGTGCCAGCAGCAACGGACAGGGCACGTACAATGAGCAGTTCTTC. Its protein is CASSNGQGTYNEQFF. Filled out from reference TRBV9 and TRBJ2-1, the complete variable domain reads DSGVTQTPKHLITATGQRVTLRCSPRSGDLSVYWYQQSLDQGLQFLIQYYNGEERAKGNILERFSAQQFPDLHSELNLSSLELGDSALYFCASSNGQGTYNEQFFGPGTRLTVL.

A few counts support this clonotype. The rearrangement uses TRBV4-1 and TRBJ1-5, with D unresolved. The CDR3 covers 13 residues. Looked up from germline, CDR1 is MGHRA and CDR2 is YSYEKL. Trimming pared 4 bases from V and 5 bases from J, leaving 9 bases between. CDR3 coding DNA: TGCGCCAGCAGCCTCATACCAGATCAGCCCCAGCATTTT. Translation gives CASSLIPDQPQHF.

This chain connects TRBV6-5 to TRBJ1-2; D gene ambiguous. The CDR3 loop spans 15 amino acids. Deletions cut 0 bases from V and 4 bases from J, with 12 bases between. Germline-derived CDR1 and CDR2 are MNHEY and SVGAGI. CDR3 loop: CASSYSGPGGYGYTF. The CDR3 nucleotides are TGTGCCAGCAGTTACTCTGGACCGGGCGGCTATGGCTACACCTTC.

This clonotype occurred a few times. In DNA, the CDR3 is TGCAGCGTTGAAGCCCGGCAGGGGAAGGCGACAGATACGCAGTATTTT. It specifies CSVEARQGKATDTQYF. The chain is built from TRBV29-1 and TRBJ2-3; maybe TRBD1 (6 bases). The CDR3 loop spans 16 amino acids. Trimming removed 1 base from V and 3 bases from J, with 17 bases in between. CDR1 and CDR2 (germline): SQVTM, ANQGSEA.

This clonotype was found many times. The chain is built from TRBV3-1 and TRBJ2-7; D perhaps matches TRBD1 (6 bases). Germline CDR1 reads LGHDT; CDR2 reads YNNKEL (reference sequence). The CDR3 runs 13 residues. Between the trimmed V and J ends, which lost 4 bases and 5 bases, there was a span of 12 bases. The CDR3 here is CASSRWGQDEQYF. The CDR3 DNA reads as TGTGCCAGCAGCCGTTGGGGGCAGGACGAGCAGTACTTC.

V and J are TRBV5-1 and TRBJ1-5, with D unclear. V lost 1 base to trimming and J lost 1 base, with 6 bases between them. The CDR3 sequence is 14 residues long. Germline V gives CDR1 SGHRS, CDR2 YFSETQ. CDR3 nucleotide sequence: TGCGCCAGCAGCTTGACACAAAGCAATCAGCCCCAGCATTTT. Translating gives CASSLTQSNQPQHF. The full variable domain, completed using reference TRBV5-1 and TRBJ1-5, is KAGVTQTPRYLIKTRGQQVTLSCSPISGHRSVSWYQQTPGQGLQFLFEYFSETQRNKGNFPGRFSGRQFSNSRSEMNVSTLELGDSALYLCASSLTQSNQPQHFGDGTRLSIL.

This clonotype was found a few times. The chain links TRBV5-1 to TRBJ2-5, with D perhaps TRBD1 or TRBD2 (7 bases each). This CDR3 comprises 15 residues. V lost 0 bases and J 3 bases, leaving 12 bases between the germline ends. Germline lookup yields CDR1 SGHRS and CDR2 YFSETQ. The CDR3 reads CASSLDPGGEETQYF. Written as DNA, the CDR3 is TGCGCCAGCAGCTTGGACCCAGGGGGGGAAGAGACCCAGTACTTC.

The chain joins TRBV5-1 to TRBJ2-1; D is unresolved. The CDR3 covers 17 residues. The V gene lost 0 bases and the J gene lost 0 bases, with 13 bases spanning the gap. Germline V lookup: CDR1 SGHRS, CDR2 YFSETQ. As DNA, the CDR3 is TGCGCCAGCAGCTTGGAGGGTCAGACCAGCTCCTACAATGAGCAGTTCTTC. Residues: CASSLEGQTSSYNEQFF.